Included here is one TCR beta chain sequence, with context. CDR3 length: 15 amino acids. The V gene lost 6 bases and the J gene lost 7 bases, with 21 bases spanning the gap. The germline V gene has CDR1 MDHEN and CDR2 SYDVKM. These data originate in a study of blood T cell repertoires in COVID-19. Looking at the study overall: Both acute and convalescent COVID-19 samples were obtained from the United States, Italy and Spain. PBMCs, B-cell-depleted T cells, or T cells provided the cDNA or gDNA that made up the material.

Seattle researchers signed up patients amid active infection and tracked them longitudinally. Methods used by the authors: Counts of nucleated cells, estimated from reference gene primer amplification, were obtained. Sequencing was performed with immunoSEQ multiplex PCR; in TCRdb, only in-frame clones are kept and a portion is missing. The V and J calls and clone size were taken over from that table, and D and trimming were inferred from the DNA. The table lists fewer than 300,000 clones, 85% to 90% of them singletons. The V call is TRBV28, the J call TRBJ1-2; D is undetermined. The TCR sequence derives from a middle-aged man with COVID-19, enrolled during active disease. Specimen: peripheral blood. This CDR3 is CASRPPGPGSFGYTF. The CDR3 bases are TGTGCCAGCAGACCCCCGGGCCCCGGGAGTTTTGGCTACACCTTC.